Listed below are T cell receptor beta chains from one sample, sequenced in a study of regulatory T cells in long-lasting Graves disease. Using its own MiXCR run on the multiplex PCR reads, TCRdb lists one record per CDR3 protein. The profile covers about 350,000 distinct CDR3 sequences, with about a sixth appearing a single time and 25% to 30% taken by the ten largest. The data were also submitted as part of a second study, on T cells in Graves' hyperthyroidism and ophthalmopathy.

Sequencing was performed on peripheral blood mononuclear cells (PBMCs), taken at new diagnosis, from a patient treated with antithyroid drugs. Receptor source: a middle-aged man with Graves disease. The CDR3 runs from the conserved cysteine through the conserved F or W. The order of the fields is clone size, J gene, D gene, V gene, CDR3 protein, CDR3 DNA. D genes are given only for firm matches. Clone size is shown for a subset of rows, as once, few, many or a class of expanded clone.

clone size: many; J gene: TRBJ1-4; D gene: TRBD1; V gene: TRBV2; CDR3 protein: CASSRTGPATNEKLFF; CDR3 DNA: TGTGCCAGCAGTAGGACAGGGCCAGCGACTAATGAAAAACTGTTTTTT
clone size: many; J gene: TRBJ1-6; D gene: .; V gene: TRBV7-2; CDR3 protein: CASSLPGYNSPLHF; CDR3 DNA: TGTGCCAGCAGCTTGCCAGGGTATAATTCACCCCTCCACTTT
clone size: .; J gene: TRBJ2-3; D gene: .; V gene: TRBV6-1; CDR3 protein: CASNRGESDTQYF; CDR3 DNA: TGTGCCAGCAATCGCGGGGAATCAGATACGCAGTATTTT
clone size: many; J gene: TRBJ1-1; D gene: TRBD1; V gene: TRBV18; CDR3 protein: CASSRGQELTEAFF; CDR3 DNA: TGTGCCAGCTCACGGGGACAGGAACTTACTGAAGCTTTCTTT
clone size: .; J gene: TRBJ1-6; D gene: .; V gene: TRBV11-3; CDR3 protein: CASSLRVRSASPLHF; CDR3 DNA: TGTGCCAGCAGCTTACGGGTCAGGTCGGCTTCACCCCTCCACTTT
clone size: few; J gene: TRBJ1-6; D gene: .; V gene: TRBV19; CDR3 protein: CASSMEANSPLHF; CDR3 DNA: TGTGCCAGTAGTATGGAAGCCAATTCACCCCTCCACTTT
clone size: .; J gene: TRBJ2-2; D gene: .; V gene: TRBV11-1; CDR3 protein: CASSFRQVNTGELFF; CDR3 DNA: TGTGCCAGCAGCTTCCGACAGGTTAACACCGGGGAGCTGTTTTTT
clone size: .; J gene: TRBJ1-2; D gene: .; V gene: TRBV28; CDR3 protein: CASSPPDSDWGYTF; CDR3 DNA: TGTGCCAGCAGTCCCCCCGACTCGGATTGGGGCTACACCTTC
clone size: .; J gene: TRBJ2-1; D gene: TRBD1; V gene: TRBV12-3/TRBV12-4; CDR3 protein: CASSNGQGYNEQFF; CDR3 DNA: TGTGCCAGCAGTAACGGACAGGGCTACAATGAGCAGTTCTTC
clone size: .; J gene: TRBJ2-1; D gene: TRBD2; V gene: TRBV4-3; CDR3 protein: CASSQGLRSAGGLKDEQFF; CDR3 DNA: TGCGCCAGCAGCCAAGGACTGAGGTCGGCGGGGGGCCTAAAGGATGAGCAGTTCTTC
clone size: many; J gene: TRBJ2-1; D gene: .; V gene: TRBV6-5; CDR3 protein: CASSYSRGSVEQFF; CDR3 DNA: TGTGCCAGCAGTTACTCTCGGGGTTCCGTGGAGCAGTTCTTC
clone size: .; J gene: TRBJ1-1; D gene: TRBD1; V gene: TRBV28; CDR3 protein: CASSQGQGQRNTEAFF; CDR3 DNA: TGTGCCAGCAGCCAGGGACAGGGTCAACGGAACACTGAAGCTTTCTTT
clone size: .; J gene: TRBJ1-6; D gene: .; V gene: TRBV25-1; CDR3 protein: CASSEGVGLHSPLHF; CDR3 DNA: TGTGCCAGCAGTGAAGGGGTAGGGCTTCATTCACCCCTCCACTTT
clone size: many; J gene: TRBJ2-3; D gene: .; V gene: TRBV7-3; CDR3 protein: CASSLIGVSTDTQYF; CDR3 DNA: TGTGCCAGCAGCTTAATCGGCGTAAGCACAGATACGCAGTATTTT
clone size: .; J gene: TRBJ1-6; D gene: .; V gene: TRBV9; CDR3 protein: CASSVDGYNSPLHF; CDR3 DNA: TGTGCCAGCAGCGTAGACGGGTACAATTCACCCCTCCACTTT
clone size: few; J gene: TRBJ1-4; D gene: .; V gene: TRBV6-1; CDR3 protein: CATRAALHNEKLFF; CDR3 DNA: TGTGCCACCAGGGCAGCGCTCCATAATGAAAAACTGTTTTTT
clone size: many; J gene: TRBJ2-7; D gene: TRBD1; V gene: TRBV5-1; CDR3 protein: CASSPDRAEQYF; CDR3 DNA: TGCGCCAGCAGCCCGGACAGGGCCGAGCAGTACTTC
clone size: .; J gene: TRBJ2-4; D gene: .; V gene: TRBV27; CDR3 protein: CASSPRTFLAKNIQYF; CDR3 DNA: TGTGCCAGCAGCCCAAGGACTTTCCTAGCCAAAAACATTCAGTACTTC
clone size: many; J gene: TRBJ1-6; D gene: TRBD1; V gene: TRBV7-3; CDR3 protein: CASSAAWDRDRGVYNSPLHF; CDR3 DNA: TGTGCCAGCAGCGCAGCTTGGGACCGGGACAGGGGCGTATATAATTCACCCCTCCACTTT
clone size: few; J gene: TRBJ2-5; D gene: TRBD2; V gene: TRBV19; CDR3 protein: CASSIVAGGGETQYF; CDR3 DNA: TGTGCCAGTAGTATAGTAGCGGGGGGAGGAGAGACCCAGTACTTC
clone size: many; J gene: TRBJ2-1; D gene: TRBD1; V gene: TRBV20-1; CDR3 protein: CSVLNVGDRGRYNEQFF; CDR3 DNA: TGCAGTGTGTTAAATGTGGGGGACAGGGGGCGTTACAATGAGCAGTTCTTC
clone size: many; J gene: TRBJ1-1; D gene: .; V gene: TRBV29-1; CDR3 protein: CSVWGRGTEAFF; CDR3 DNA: TGCAGCGTGTGGGGGAGGGGCACTGAAGCTTTCTTT
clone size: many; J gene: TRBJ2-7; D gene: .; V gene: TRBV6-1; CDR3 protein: CASLMPRGGSSYEQYF; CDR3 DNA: TGTGCCAGCCTAATGCCGAGGGGGGGGAGCTCCTACGAGCAGTACTTC
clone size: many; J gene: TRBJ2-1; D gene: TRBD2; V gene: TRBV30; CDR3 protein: CAWSSLAGYNEQFF; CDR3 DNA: TGTGCCTGGAGTTCACTAGCGGGTTACAATGAGCAGTTCTTC
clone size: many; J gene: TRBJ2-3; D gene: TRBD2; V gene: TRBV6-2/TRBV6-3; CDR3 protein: CASRRGLADYTQYF; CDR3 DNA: TGTGCCAGCAGGAGGGGACTAGCAGATTATACGCAGTATTTT
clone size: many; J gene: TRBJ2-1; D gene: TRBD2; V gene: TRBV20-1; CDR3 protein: CSARGSGGAVYNEQFF; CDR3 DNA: TGCAGTGCTAGAGGTAGCGGGGGGGCGGTGTACAATGAGCAGTTCTTC
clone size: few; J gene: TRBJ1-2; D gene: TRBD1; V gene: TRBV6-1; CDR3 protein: CASSLTGTMDGYGYTF; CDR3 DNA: TGTGCCAGCAGCCTGACAGGGACAATGGATGGCTATGGCTACACCTTC
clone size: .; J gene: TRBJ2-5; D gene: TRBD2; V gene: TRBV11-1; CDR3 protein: CASSHTAGVVETQYF; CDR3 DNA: TGTGCCAGCAGCCATACGGCGGGGGTTGTGGAGACCCAGTACTTC
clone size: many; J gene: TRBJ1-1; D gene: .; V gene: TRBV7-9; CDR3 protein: CASSLEQLNTEAFF; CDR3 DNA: TGTGCCAGCAGCTTAGAACAGCTAAACACTGAAGCTTTCTTT
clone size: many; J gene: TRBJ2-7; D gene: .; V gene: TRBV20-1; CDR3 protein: CSARDRGRLYEQYF; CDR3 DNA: TGCAGTGCTAGGGATCGCGGCCGGCTCTACGAGCAGTACTTC
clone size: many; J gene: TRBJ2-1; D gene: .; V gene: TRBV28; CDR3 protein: CASSLGWGSYNEQFF; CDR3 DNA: TGTGCCAGCAGTTTAGGGTGGGGCTCCTACAATGAGCAGTTCTTC
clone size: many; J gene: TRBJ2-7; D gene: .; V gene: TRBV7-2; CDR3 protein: CASSTETVSYEQYF; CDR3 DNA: TGTGCCAGCAGTACCGAGACAGTCTCCTACGAGCAGTACTTC
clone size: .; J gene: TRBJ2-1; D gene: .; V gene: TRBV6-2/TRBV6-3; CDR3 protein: CVSSDSRVGKGEQFF; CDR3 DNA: TGTGTCAGCAGTGACTCAAGGGTAGGGAAGGGTGAGCAGTTCTTC
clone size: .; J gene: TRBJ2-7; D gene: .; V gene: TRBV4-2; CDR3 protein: CASSQVGADFYEQYF; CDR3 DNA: TGTGCCAGCAGCCAAGTGGGGGCAGATTTTTACGAGCAGTACTTC
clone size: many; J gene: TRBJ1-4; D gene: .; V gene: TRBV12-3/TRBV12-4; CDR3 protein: CASRYSQGGEKLFF; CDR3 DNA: TGTGCCAGCAGGTACAGTCAAGGCGGTGAAAAACTGTTTTTT
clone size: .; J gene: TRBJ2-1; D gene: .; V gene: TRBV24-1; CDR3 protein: CATSDSTSGEQFF; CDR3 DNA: TGTGCCACCAGTGATTCCACGAGCGGTGAGCAGTTCTTC
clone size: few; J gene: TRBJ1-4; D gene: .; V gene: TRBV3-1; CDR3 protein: CASSQWGEKLFF; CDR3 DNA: TGTGCCAGCAGCCAATGGGGGGAAAAACTGTTTTTT
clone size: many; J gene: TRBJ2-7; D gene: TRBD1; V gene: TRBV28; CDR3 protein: CASSPSGTGSYEQYF; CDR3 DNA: TGTGCCAGCAGTCCCTCCGGGACAGGGAGCTACGAGCAGTACTTC
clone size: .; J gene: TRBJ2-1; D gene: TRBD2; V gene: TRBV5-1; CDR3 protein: CASSLGASGGGEQFF; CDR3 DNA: TGCGCCAGCAGCTTGGGTGCTAGCGGGGGCGGTGAGCAGTTCTTC
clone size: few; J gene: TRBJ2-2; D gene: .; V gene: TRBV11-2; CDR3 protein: CASSLVAGNTGELFF; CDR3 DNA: TGTGCCAGCAGCTTAGTCGCGGGGAACACCGGGGAGCTGTTTTTT
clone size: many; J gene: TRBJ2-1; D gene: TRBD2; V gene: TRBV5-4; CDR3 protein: CASSLLGGAVSYNEQFF; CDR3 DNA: TGTGCCAGCAGCCTCCTCGGGGGGGCCGTCTCCTACAATGAGCAGTTCTTC
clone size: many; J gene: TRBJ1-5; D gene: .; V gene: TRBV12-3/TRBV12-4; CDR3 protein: CASSAAGRYSNQPQHF; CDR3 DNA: TGTGCCAGCAGTGCGGCGGGACGGTATAGCAATCAGCCCCAGCATTTT
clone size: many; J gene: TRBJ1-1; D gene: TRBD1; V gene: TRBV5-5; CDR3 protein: CASSLRGLLNTEAFF; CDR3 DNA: TGTGCCAGCAGCTTAAGGGGGCTGCTGAACACTGAAGCTTTCTTT
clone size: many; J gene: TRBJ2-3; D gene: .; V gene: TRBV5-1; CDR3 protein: CASSLGSHFITDTQYF; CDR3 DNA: TGCGCCAGCAGCTTGGGCAGCCACTTTATCACAGATACGCAGTATTTT
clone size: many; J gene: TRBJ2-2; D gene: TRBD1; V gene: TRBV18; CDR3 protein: CASSPDRAGELFF; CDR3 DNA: TGTGCCAGCTCACCAGACAGGGCCGGGGAGCTGTTTTTT
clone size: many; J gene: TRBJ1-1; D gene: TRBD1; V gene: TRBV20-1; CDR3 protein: CSARVYRGSHMNTEAFF; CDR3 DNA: TGCAGTGCTAGAGTCTACAGGGGCAGTCATATGAACACTGAAGCTTTCTTT
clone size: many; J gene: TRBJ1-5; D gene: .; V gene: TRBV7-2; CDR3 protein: CASSLGRGGQPQHF; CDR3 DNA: TGTGCCAGCAGCTTAGGCAGGGGTGGCCAGCCCCAGCATTTT
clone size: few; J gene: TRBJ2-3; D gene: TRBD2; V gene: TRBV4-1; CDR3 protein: CASSQNQRWGGTDTQYF; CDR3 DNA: TGCGCCAGCAGCCAAAATCAGCGATGGGGGGGGACAGATACGCAGTATTTT
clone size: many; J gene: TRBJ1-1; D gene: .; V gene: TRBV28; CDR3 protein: CGAGEMNTEAFF; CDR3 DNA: TGTGGGGCGGGAGAGATGAACACTGAAGCTTTCTTT
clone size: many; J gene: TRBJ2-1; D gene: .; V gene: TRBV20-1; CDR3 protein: CSAREGGRADEQFF; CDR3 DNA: TGCAGTGCTAGAGAAGGTGGCAGGGCGGATGAGCAGTTCTTC
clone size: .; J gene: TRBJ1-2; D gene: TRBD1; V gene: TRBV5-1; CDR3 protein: CASSGQGQGYTF; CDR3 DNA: TGCGCCAGCAGCGGACAGGGACAGGGCTACACCTTC